This T cell receptor (beta chain) was recovered during a study of blood T cell repertoires in COVID-19. Profiled with immunoSEQ multiplex PCR; TCRdb holds only in-frame clones, not every one. The sample contains approximately 250,000 clones, 80% to 90% of which appear only once. Trimming removed 2 bases from V and 7 bases from J; junction bases left unmatched: 13. The CDR3 loop spans 19 amino acids. Germline CDR1 is MNHEY and CDR2 is SVGEGT. This clone showed up just once. This TCR was sampled from a woman in her sixties or seventies with COVID-19, enrolled during active disease. This chain uses TRBV6-2 or TRBV6-3 with TRBJ2-1; 14 nucleotides line up with TRBD2. Material for sequencing was peripheral blood. The CDR3 sequence is CASSYTGTSGRFLRNEQFF. Here the CDR3 DNA reads TGTGCCAGCAGTTACACCGGGACTAGCGGGAGATTTCTAAGGAATGAGCAGTTCTTC.